This TCR beta chain derives from a study of blood T cell repertoires in COVID-19. Profiling relied on immunoSEQ multiplex PCR, and the TCRdb table lists in-frame clones only, not all of them. The sample yields some 240,000 clones, about 88% seen once. Per the germline V gene, CDR1 is GTSNPN and CDR2 is SVGIG (reference sequence). This CDR3 region has 14 residues. Trimming left V 2 bases short and J 5 bases short, with 12 bases between. This receptor was taken from a woman aged 40 to 50 who had recovered from COVID-19. The V call is TRBV30, the J call TRBJ2-2, with D perhaps TRBD1 (6 bases). Sequencing was performed on peripheral blood. DNA for the CDR3: TGTGCCTGGAGTAAAGGGGGAAGGACCGGGGAGCTGTTTTTT. This translates into CAWSKGGRTGELFF.